These 30 T cell receptor beta chains were sequenced from one sample in a study of T cells after yellow fever vaccination. TCRdb re-called the 5' RACE reads with MiXCR, one entry per CDR3 protein. The repertoire holds 250,000 to 300,000 distinct CDR3 sequences, about 5.2% seen once, with about 3.5% in the top ten. The sequencing used CD4+ T cells sorted from PBMCs, collected on the day of the yellow fever booster vaccination. The receptors were sampled from a man aged 18 to 35 who received the YFV17D yellow fever vaccine.

This clonotype was found a few times. This chain uses TRBV20-1 with TRBJ1-1, with unresolved D. The CDR3 is 13 residues long. Trimming took 3 bases from V and 0 from J, leaving 8 bases between them. Per the germline V gene, CDR1 is DFQATT and CDR2 is SNEGSKA (reference sequence). The DNA for the CDR3 is TGCAGTGCTAGGAGGTCCTTGAACACTGAAGCTTTCTTT. This codes for CSARRSLNTEAFF.

The table lists this clonotype with many counts. The chain carries TRBV24-1 and TRBJ2-1; D perhaps matches TRBD2 (5 bases). The length of the CDR3 is 16 residues. CDR1 is KGHDR and CDR2 is SFDVKD in the germline V gene. Trimming took 1 base from V and 0 from J, leaving 9 bases between them. The CDR3 nucleotides read TGTGCCACCAGTGATTTCCCGGGGAGCTCCTACAATGAGCAGTTCTTC. This sequence encodes CATSDFPGSSYNEQFF.

There are a few counts of this clonotype. This sequence joins TRBV10-3 and TRBJ2-3, with 12 positions matching TRBD2. The CDR3 has 15 residues. Looked up from germline, CDR1 is ENHRY and CDR2 is SYGVKD. Trimming removed 10 bases from V and 5 bases from J; junction bases left unmatched: 10. The CDR3 loop reads CATDHLAGGKDTQYF. CDR3 in DNA: TGTGCCACCGACCATCTAGCGGGGGGGAAAGATACGCAGTATTTT.

The sample holds many counts of this clonotype. The V gene is TRBV28, the J gene TRBJ1-5, with D possibly TRBD1 on 6 matching bases. From germline, CDR1 is MDHEN and CDR2 SYDVKM. The V end lost 2 bases, the J end lost 5 bases, and 7 bases lay between the germline ends. CDR3 length: 13 residues. CDR3 amino acids: CASSLPGDQPQHF. For the CDR3, the DNA is TGTGCCAGCAGTTTACCAGGGGATCAGCCCCAGCATTTT. Full variable domain (remainder filled in from reference TRBV28 and TRBJ1-5): DVKVTQSSRYLVKRTGEKVFLECVQDMDHENMFWYRQDPGLGLRLIYFSYDVKMKEKGDIPEGYSVSREKKERFSLILESASTNQTSMYLCASSLPGDQPQHFGDGTRLSIL.

This clonotype was observed at least ten times. This chain uses TRBV5-1 with TRBJ1-5; the D gene is possibly TRBD1 (5 bases). The germline CDR1 and CDR2 sequences are SGHRS and YFSETQ. V was shortened by 2 bases and J by 4 bases, with 10 bases between the two germline ends. CDR3 size: 14 residues. CDR3: CASSLGTGNQPQHF. As DNA, the CDR3 is TGCGCCAGCAGCTTAGGGACGGGGAATCAGCCCCAGCATTTT.

V gene TRBV12-3 or TRBV12-4 combines with J gene TRBJ1-3; 7 bases align to TRBD1. V was clipped by 5 bases and J by 0 bases; unmatched bases: 7. The CDR3 consists of 16 residues. CDR3 region: CASSRSTGISGNTIYF. The CDR3 DNA reads as TGTGCCAGCAGTCGCTCGACAGGGATCTCTGGAAACACCATATATTTT.

There are a few counts of this clonotype. CDR3 DNA: TGTGCCAGCAGCCCAGGAGGGGCGAAAGAGACCCAGTACTTC. Protein sequence: CASSPGGAKETQYF. The chain employs TRBV6-2 or TRBV6-3 and TRBJ2-5; the D gene is possibly TRBD2 (6 bases). Trimming shortened V by 6 bases and J by 3 bases, and 14 bases separated the two germline ends. CDR3 size: 14 residues. The V gene's germline CDR1 is MNHEY and CDR2 SVGEGT.

A few counts support this clonotype. The J gene is TRBJ2-2, the V gene TRBV5-1; D is undetermined. Trimming shortened V by 0 bases and J by 0 bases, and 6 bases separated the two germline ends. The length of the CDR3 is 15 residues. Germline CDR1 is SGHRS and CDR2 is YFSETQ. CDR3 protein: CASSLDRPNTGELFF. Here the CDR3 DNA reads TGCGCCAGCAGCTTGGACAGACCGAACACCGGGGAGCTGTTTTTT.

This clonotype has only a few counts. This chain links TRBV13 with TRBJ2-3; TRBD2 might be the D (6 bases). Germline CDR1 reads PRHDT; CDR2 reads FYEKMQ (reference sequence). V lost 4 bases and J lost 6, with 17 bases in between. The CDR3 is 15 amino acids. The CDR3 DNA sequence: TGTGCCAGCAGCTCCCCGGGACTCACGGTGGATACGCAGTATTTT. Translation: CASSSPGLTVDTQYF.

This clonotype was seen a few times. The chain couples TRBV7-8 to TRBJ1-1; maybe TRBD1 (6 bases). CDR1 and CDR2 from the germline V gene are SGHVS and FQNEAQ. The CDR3 loop spans 15 amino acids. The V gene lost 5 bases and the J gene lost 1 base, with 14 bases spanning the gap. The CDR3 is CASSQMTGPNTEAFF. Here the CDR3 DNA reads TGTGCCAGCAGCCAAATGACAGGCCCGAACACTGAAGCTTTCTTT.

This chain joins TRBV18 and TRBJ2-1; tentative D call: TRBD1 (5 bases). Germline V gene sequence: CDR1 KGHSH, CDR2 LQKENI. V gave up 6 bases and J gave up 5 bases, with 14 bases separating them. CDR3 size: 14 residues. The CDR3 region is CASSPRRVDNEQFF. As DNA, the CDR3 is TGTGCCAGCTCCCCCCGCAGGGTAGACAATGAGCAGTTCTTC.

The CDR3 DNA reads as TGTGCCAGCAGTTACCCGTCGCAGACCTGGATCCAAGAGACCCAGTACTTC. Its protein is CASSYPSQTWIQETQYF. The V call is TRBV6-6, the J call TRBJ2-5; D gene ambiguous. The CDR3 is 17 amino acids. CDR1 is MNHNY, CDR2 SVGAGI, per germline (reference sequence). V lost 2 bases, J lost 1 base, and 17 bases lay in between.

V and J are TRBV20-1 and TRBJ1-5; 7 positions match TRBD1. The J segment lost 7 bases and the V segment lost 5 bases, leaving 14 bases of the junction unmatched. The CDR3 contains 15 residues. CDR1 DFQATT and CDR2 SNEGSKA come from the germline V gene (reference sequence). The CDR3 DNA reads as TGCAGTGCTTGCCCTCTTACAGGGGCGGGACAGCCCCAGCATTTT. Amino acids: CSACPLTGAGQPQHF.

The V gene is TRBV7-9, the J gene TRBJ1-5; D is perhaps TRBD1 (6 bases). Trimming cost V 0 bases and J 7 bases, with 19 bases left between them. CDR1 and CDR2 from the germline V gene are SEHNR and FQNEAQ (reference sequence). This CDR3 is built from 17 residues. CDR3 protein: CASSLAVGQPSGQPQHF. The CDR3 bases are TGTGCCAGCAGCTTAGCAGTAGGACAGCCAAGCGGGCAGCCCCAGCATTTT.

This clonotype came up a few times. The chain couples TRBV6-5 to TRBJ2-2; no firm D call. The germline gives CDR1 MNHEY, CDR2 SVGAGI. This CDR3 has 18 amino acids. Trimming shortened V by 2 bases and J by 5 bases, and 21 bases separated the two germline ends. CDR3 bases: TGTGCCAGCAGTTACCGCCGCGGCCCTGGAGTATGGACCGGGGAGCTGTTTTTT. Amino acid sequence: CASSYRRGPGVWTGELFF.

V gene TRBV11-3 combines with J gene TRBJ2-1; TRBD1 aligns across 7 bases. Germline V gives CDR1 SGHNT, CDR2 YENEEA. The CDR3 contains 15 residues. The J segment lost 5 bases and the V segment lost 1 base, leaving 5 bases of the junction unmatched. This chain's CDR3 is CASSLGGTANNEQFF. CDR3 bases: TGTGCCAGCAGCTTAGGGGGGACAGCAAACAATGAGCAGTTCTTC.

This clonotype was seen more than once but under ten times. V is TRBV27 and J is TRBJ2-5; no clear D. Trimming removed 3 bases from V and 7 bases from J, with 15 bases in between. Germline CDR1 MNHEY, CDR2 SMNVEV (reference sequence). This CDR3 region has 14 residues. CDR3 in amino acids: CASSFGAAMGTQYF. For the CDR3, the DNA is TGTGCCAGCAGTTTTGGAGCAGCCATGGGGACCCAGTACTTC.

The rearrangement links TRBV19 to TRBJ2-5; D is undetermined. The CDR3 sequence is 13 residues long. The V gene's germline CDR1 is LNHDA and CDR2 SQIVND (reference sequence). V was cut by 10 bases and J by 5 bases, with 17 bases left in between. The CDR3 region is CATESSAEETQYF. The CDR3 DNA sequence: TGTGCCACCGAATCCAGCGCGGAGGAGACCCAGTACTTC.

There are many counts of this clonotype. This chain connects TRBV7-9 to TRBJ1-4; the D gene is possibly TRBD1 (5 bases). Trimming cost V 1 base and J 11 bases, with 14 bases left between them. CDR1 is SEHNR, CDR2 FQNEAQ, per germline (reference sequence). The CDR3 totals 14 residues. As DNA, the CDR3 is TGTGCCAGCAGCTTAGGAGCAGAGACAGTGAAACTGTTTTTT. Its translation is CASSLGAETVKLFF. The full variable domain, in which reference TRBV7-9 and TRBJ1-4 provide the parts outside the CDR3, is DTGVSQNPRHKITKRGQNVTFRCDPISEHNRLYWYRQTLGQGPEFLTYFQNEAQLEKSRLLSDRFSAERPKGSFSTLEIQRTEQGDSAMYLCASSLGAETVKLFFGSGTQLSVL.

This clonotype occurred a few times. The V gene is TRBV19, the J gene TRBJ2-2, with D hard to call. Germline lookup yields CDR1 LNHDA and CDR2 SQIVND (reference sequence). CDR3 size: 15 residues. V was shortened by 8 bases and J by 0 bases, with 13 bases between the two germline ends. CDR3: CASREWAPNTGELFF. The CDR3 bases are TGTGCCAGTCGTGAGTGGGCCCCGAACACCGGGGAGCTGTTTTTT.

This clonotype was picked up many times. This chain links TRBV14 with TRBJ2-2; TRBD1 might be the D (6 bases). Between the trimmed V and J ends, which lost 6 bases and 5 bases, there was a span of 19 bases. Germline assignment: CDR1 SGHDN and CDR2 FVKESK. CDR3 size: 16 residues. The CDR3 loop reads CASSGTLGQTTGELFF. In DNA form, the CDR3 reads TGTGCCAGCAGTGGAACTTTAGGACAGACAACCGGGGAGCTGTTTTTT.

This clonotype has at least ten counts. The DNA of the CDR3 is TGTGCCAGCAGAACCCTTACTGAAGCTTTCTTT. Translation: CASRTLTEAFF. The chain employs TRBV2 and TRBJ1-1; no clear D gene. The CDR3 covers 11 residues. V was pared by 6 bases and J by 5 bases, with 7 bases between. Germline CDR1 SNHLY, CDR2 FYNNEI.

This clonotype was recorded at least ten times. The CDR3 spells CATRGGQANSPLHF. The CDR3 nucleotides read TGTGCCACCAGGGGGGGACAAGCTAATTCACCCCTCCACTTT. This chain connects TRBV24-1 to TRBJ1-6; possibly TRBD1 for D (6 bases). This CDR3 contains 14 residues. Trimming removed 7 bases from V and 6 bases from J, with 12 bases in between. CDR1 and CDR2 (germline): KGHDR, SFDVKD.

The chain couples TRBV6-5 to TRBJ2-7; D uncertain. The CDR3 runs 16 residues. Germline V lookup: CDR1 MNHEY, CDR2 SVGAGI. V was cut by 4 bases and J by 0 bases, with 16 bases left in between. CDR3 sequence reads: CASSSPNGLRSYEQYV. The CDR3 coding sequence is TGTGCCAGCAGTTCCCCAAACGGCCTCCGCTCCTACGAGCAGTACGTC.

This chain connects TRBV28 to TRBJ1-4; a weak D match, TRBD1 (5 bases). The CDR3 totals 17 residues. Per the germline V gene, CDR1 is MDHEN and CDR2 is SYDVKM. The ends were cut back, 2 bases at V and 0 bases at J, with 13 bases in the middle. CDR3 nucleotide sequence: TGTGCCAGCAGTTTACCCTTCTGGGACGCAACTAATGAAAAACTGTTTTTT. It yields the protein CASSLPFWDATNEKLFF.

This clonotype has a handful of counts. This chain joins TRBV12-3 or TRBV12-4 and TRBJ2-5; 11 bases match TRBD2. After removal of 6 bases from V and 5 bases from J, the junction contained 5 bases not matched to a gene. This CDR3 is built from 14 residues. The CDR3: CASSHGLAGETQYF. For the CDR3, the DNA is TGTGCCAGCAGCCATGGACTAGCGGGCGAGACCCAGTACTTC.

The rearrangement joins TRBV20-1 to TRBJ1-1, with D unclear. Per the germline V gene, CDR1 is DFQATT and CDR2 is SNEGSKA (reference sequence). CDR3 length: 11 amino acids. Trimming shortened V by 0 bases and J by 11 bases, and 10 bases separated the two germline ends. The CDR3 bases are TGCAGTGCTAGAGATCCCTCTGGGGCTTTCTTT. As protein: CSARDPSGAFF.

The chain is built from TRBV7-2 and TRBJ2-2; D not certain. Germline values: CDR1 SGHTA, CDR2 FQGNSA. The V gene lost 5 bases and the J gene lost 2 bases, with 6 bases spanning the gap. CDR3 length equals 13 residues. The CDR3, as DNA: TGTGCCAGCAGCGTCGACAACACCGGGGAGCTGTTTTTT. Translation: CASSVDNTGELFF.

This clonotype occurred many times. V usage is TRBV20-1 and J usage is TRBJ2-5; TRBD2 is a possible D gene (5 bases). CDR3 size: 13 residues. CDR1 is DFQATT, CDR2 SNEGSKA, per germline (reference sequence). The germline V and J ends were trimmed by 1 base and 4 bases, with 10 bases remaining between them. As DNA, the CDR3 is TGCAGTGCTAGAGGGTCGGGAACAGAGACCCAGTACTTC. It translates to CSARGSGTETQYF.

This chain connects TRBV13 to TRBJ2-7, with no clear D. Looked up from germline, CDR1 is PRHDT and CDR2 is FYEKMQ (reference sequence). The CDR3 is 14 amino acids. Trimming removed 5 bases from V and 0 bases from J, with 11 bases in between. The DNA for the CDR3 is TGTGCCAGCAGCCTCAGCCACAGCTCCTACGAGCAGTACGTC. Its translation: CASSLSHSSYEQYV.